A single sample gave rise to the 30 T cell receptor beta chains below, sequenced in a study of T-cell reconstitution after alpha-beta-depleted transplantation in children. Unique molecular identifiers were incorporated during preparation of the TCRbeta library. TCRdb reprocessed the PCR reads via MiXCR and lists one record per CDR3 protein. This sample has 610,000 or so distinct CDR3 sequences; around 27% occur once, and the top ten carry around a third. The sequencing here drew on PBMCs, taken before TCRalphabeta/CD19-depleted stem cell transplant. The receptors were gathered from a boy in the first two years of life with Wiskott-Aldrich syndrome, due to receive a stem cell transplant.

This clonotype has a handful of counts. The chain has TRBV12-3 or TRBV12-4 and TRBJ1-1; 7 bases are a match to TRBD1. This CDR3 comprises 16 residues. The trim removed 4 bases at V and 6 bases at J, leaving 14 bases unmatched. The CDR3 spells CASSSFQSTGNSEAFF. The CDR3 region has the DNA TGTGCCAGCAGTTCATTCCAGTCGACAGGGAATTCTGAAGCTTTCTTT.

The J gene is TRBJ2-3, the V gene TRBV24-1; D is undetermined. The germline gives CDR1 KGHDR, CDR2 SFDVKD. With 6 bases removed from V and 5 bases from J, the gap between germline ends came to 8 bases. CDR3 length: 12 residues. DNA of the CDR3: TGTGCCACCAGTAAGCGCCAAGATACGCAGTATTTT. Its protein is CATSKRQDTQYF.

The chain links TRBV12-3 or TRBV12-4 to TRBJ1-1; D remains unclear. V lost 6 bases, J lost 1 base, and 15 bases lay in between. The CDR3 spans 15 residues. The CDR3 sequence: CASREGLYPNTEAFF. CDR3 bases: TGTGCCAGCAGAGAAGGACTATATCCGAACACTGAAGCTTTCTTT.

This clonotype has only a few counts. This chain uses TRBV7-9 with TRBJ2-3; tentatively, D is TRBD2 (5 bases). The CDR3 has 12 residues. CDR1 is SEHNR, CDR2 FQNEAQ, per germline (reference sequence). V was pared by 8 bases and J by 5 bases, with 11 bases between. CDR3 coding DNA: TGTGCCAGCGCCAAGAGGGAAGATACGCAGTATTTT. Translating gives CASAKREDTQYF.

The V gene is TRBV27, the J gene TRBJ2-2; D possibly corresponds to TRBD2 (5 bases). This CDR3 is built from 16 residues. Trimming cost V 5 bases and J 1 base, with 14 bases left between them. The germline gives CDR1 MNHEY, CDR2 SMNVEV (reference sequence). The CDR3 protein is CASSLTSGWNTGELFF. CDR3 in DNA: TGTGCCAGCAGTCTAACATCGGGGTGGAACACCGGGGAGCTGTTTTTT.

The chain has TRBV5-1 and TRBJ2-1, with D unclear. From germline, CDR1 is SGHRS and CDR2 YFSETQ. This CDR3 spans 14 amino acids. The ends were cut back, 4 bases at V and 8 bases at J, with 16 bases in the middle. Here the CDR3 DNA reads TGCGCCAGCAGCGCTACCAGGATTTTGCATGAGCAGTTCTTC. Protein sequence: CASSATRILHEQFF.

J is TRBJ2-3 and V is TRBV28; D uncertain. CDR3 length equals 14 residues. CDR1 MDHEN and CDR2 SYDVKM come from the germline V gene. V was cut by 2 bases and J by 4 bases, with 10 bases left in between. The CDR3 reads CASSLPSKSDTQYF. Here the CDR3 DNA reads TGTGCCAGCAGTTTACCCAGTAAATCAGATACGCAGTATTTT.

The CDR3 sequence: CATTNAGASETQYF. CDR3 DNA sequence: TGTGCCACAACCAACGCGGGGGCATCGGAGACCCAGTACTTC. The V call is TRBV6-2 or TRBV6-3, the J call TRBJ2-5, with D perhaps TRBD2 (7 bases). The CDR3 totals 14 residues. Trimming took off 10 bases at V and 5 bases at J, with 20 bases between the two ends. Germline V gene data show CDR1 as MNHEY and CDR2 as SVGEGT.

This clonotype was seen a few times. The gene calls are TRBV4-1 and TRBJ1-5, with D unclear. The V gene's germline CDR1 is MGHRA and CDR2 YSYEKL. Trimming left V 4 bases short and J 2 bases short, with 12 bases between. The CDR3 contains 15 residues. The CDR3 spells CASSREGLGNQPQHF. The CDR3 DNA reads TGCGCCAGCAGCCGTGAGGGTCTAGGCAATCAGCCCCAGCATTTT.

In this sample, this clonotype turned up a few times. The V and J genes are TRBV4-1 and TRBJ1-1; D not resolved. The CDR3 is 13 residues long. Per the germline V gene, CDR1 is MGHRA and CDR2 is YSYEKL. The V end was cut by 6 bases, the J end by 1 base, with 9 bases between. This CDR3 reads CASRPGKNTEAFF. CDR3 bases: TGCGCCAGCAGGCCCGGGAAGAACACTGAAGCTTTCTTT.

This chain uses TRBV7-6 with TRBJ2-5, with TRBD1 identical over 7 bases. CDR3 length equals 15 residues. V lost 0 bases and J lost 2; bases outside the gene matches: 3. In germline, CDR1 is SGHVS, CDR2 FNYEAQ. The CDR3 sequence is CASSLAGQLQETQYF. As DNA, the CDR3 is TGTGCCAGCAGCTTAGCGGGACAGCTGCAAGAGACCCAGTACTTC.

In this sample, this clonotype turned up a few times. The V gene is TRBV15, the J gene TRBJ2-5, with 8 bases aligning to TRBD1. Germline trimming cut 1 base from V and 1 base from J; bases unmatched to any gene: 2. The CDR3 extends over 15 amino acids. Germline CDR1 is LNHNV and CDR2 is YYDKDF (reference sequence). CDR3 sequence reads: CATSRGGTGQETQYF. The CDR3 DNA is TGTGCCACCAGCAGAGGTGGGACAGGCCAAGAGACCCAGTACTTC.

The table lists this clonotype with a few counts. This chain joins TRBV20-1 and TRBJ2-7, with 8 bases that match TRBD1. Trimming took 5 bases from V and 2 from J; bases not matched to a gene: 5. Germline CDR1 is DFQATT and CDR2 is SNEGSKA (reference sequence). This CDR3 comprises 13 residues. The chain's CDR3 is CSASRTGTYEQYF. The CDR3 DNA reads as TGCAGTGCTTCGCGGACAGGGACCTACGAGCAGTACTTC.

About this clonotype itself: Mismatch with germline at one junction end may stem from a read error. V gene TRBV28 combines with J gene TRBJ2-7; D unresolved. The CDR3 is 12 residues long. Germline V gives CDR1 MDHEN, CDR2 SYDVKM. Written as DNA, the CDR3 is TGTGCCAGCAGTTTATCGGCGGACGAGCATTACTTC. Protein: CASSLSADEHYF.

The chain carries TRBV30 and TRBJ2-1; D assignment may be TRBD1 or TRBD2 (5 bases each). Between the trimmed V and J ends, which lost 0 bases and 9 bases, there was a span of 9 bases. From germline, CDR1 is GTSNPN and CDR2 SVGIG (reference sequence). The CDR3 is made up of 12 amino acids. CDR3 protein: CAWSVAGAEQFF. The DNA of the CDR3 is TGTGCCTGGAGTGTGGCCGGGGCTGAGCAGTTCTTC.

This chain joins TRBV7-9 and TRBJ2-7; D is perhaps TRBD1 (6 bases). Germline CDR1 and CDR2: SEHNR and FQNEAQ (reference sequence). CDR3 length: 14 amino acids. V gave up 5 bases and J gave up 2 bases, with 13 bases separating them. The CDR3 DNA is TGTGCCAGCAGCGGCCAGGACAGCACCTACGAGCAGTACTTC. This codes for CASSGQDSTYEQYF.

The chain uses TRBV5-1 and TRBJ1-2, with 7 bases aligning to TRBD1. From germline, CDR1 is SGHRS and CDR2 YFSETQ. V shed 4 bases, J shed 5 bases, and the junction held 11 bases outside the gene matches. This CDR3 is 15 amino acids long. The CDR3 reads CASSRGQALEYGYTF. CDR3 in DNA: TGCGCCAGCAGCAGAGGACAGGCCCTTGAATATGGCTACACCTTC.

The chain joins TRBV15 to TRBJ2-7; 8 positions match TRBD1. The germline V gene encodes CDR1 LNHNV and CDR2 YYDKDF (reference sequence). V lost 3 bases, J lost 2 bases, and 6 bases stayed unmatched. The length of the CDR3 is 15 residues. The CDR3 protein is CATSRKQGGTYEQYF. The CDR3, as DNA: TGTGCCACCAGCAGGAAACAGGGGGGCACCTACGAGCAGTACTTC.

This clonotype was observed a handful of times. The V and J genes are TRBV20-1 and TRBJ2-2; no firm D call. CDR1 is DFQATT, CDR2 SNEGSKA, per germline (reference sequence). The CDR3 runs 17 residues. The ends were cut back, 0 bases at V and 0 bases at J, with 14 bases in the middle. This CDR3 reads CSARDPLKGSNTGELFF. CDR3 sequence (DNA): TGCAGTGCTAGAGACCCCCTAAAAGGGTCGAACACCGGGGAGCTGTTTTTT.

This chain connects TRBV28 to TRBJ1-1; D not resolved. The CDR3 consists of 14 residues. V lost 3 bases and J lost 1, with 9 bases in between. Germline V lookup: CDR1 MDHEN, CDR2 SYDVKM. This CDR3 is CASSLTAWNTEAFF. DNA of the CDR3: TGTGCCAGCAGTTTGACGGCTTGGAACACTGAAGCTTTCTTT.

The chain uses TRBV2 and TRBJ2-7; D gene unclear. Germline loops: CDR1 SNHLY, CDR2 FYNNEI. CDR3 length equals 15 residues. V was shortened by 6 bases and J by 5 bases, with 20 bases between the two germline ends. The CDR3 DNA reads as TGTGCCAGCAGGGCCCAAGGGCGGCAGTCCCACGAGCAGTACTTC. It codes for CASRAQGRQSHEQYF.

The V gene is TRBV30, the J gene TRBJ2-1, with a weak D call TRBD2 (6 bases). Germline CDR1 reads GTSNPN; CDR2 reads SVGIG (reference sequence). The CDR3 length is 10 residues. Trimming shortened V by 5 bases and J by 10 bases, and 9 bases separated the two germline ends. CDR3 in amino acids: CAWGGVEQFF. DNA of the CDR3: TGTGCCTGGGGCGGGGTCGAGCAGTTCTTC.

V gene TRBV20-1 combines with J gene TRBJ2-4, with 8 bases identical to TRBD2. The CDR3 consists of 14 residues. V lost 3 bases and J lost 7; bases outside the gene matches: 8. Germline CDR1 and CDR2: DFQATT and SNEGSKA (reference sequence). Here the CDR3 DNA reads TGCAGTGCTAGCTCTCCTACGGGAGGGAACATTCAGTACTTC. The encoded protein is CSASSPTGGNIQYF.

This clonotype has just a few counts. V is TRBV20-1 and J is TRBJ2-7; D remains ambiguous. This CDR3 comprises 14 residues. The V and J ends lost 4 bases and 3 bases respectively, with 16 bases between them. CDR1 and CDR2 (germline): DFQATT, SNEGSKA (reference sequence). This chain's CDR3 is CSATLGEVVYEQYF. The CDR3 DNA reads TGCAGTGCTACCTTGGGCGAGGTTGTCTACGAGCAGTACTTC.

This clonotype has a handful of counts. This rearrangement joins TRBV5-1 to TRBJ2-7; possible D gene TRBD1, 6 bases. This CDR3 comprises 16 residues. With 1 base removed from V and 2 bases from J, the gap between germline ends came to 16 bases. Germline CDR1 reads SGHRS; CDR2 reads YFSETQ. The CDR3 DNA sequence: TGCGCCAGCAGCTTGTGGGACACCACTAAGACCTACGAGCAGTACTTC. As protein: CASSLWDTTKTYEQYF.

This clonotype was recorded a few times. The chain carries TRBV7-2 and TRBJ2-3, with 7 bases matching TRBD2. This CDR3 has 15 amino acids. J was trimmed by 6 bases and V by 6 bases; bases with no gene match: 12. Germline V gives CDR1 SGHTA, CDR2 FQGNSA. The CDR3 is CASSSLAAGTDTQYF. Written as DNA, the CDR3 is TGTGCCAGCAGTTCTCTAGCGGCCGGGACCGATACGCAGTATTTT.

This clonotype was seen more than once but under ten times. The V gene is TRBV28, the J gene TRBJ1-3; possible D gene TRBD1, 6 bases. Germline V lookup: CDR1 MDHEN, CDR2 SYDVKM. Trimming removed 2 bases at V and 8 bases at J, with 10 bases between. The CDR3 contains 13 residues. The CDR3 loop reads CASSLAGADTIYF. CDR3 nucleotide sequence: TGTGCCAGCAGTTTAGCAGGGGCGGACACCATATATTTT.

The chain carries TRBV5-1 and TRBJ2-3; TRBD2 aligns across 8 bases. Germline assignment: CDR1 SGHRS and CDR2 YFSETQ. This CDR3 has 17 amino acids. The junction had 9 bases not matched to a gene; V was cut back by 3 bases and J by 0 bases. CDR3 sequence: CASSSRLARLSTDTQYF. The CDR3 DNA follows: TGCGCCAGCAGCTCTAGACTAGCGCGATTAAGCACAGATACGCAGTATTTT. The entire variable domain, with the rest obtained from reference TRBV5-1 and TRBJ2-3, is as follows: KAGVTQTPRYLIKTRGQQVTLSCSPISGHRSVSWYQQTPGQGLQFLFEYFSETQRNKGNFPGRFSGRQFSNSRSEMNVSTLELGDSALYLCASSSRLARLSTDTQYFGPGTRLTVL.

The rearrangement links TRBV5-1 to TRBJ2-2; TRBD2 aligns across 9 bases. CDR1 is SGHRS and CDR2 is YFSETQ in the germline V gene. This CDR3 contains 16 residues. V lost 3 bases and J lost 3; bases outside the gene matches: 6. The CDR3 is CASSWTSARDTGELFF. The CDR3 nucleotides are TGCGCCAGCAGCTGGACTAGCGCGAGGGACACCGGGGAGCTGTTTTTT.

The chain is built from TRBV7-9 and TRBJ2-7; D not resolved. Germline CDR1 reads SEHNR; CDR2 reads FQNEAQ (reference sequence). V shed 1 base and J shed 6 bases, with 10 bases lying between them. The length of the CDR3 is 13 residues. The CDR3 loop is CASSLGKGVEQYF. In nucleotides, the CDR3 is TGTGCCAGCAGCTTAGGAAAAGGCGTCGAGCAGTACTTC.